This T cell receptor beta chain derives from a study of T cell changes during pregnancy in multiple sclerosis. The count of this clone is one. The trim removed 5 bases at V and 0 bases at J, leaving 8 bases unmatched. Germline loops: CDR1 MDHEN, CDR2 SYDVKM. The length of the CDR3 is 17 residues. TCRdb keeps only in-frame clones here, not all; method: immunoSEQ multiplex PCR. Seen here are 90,000 to 120,000 clones, 90% to 95% observed once, and the top ten hold around 0.9%. The genes are TRBV28 and TRBJ2-7; the match to TRBD2 covers 12 bases. Sample: peripheral blood, taken before pregnancy. The sequence came from a female donor with multiple sclerosis, enrolled in a pregnancy study. This CDR3 reads CASSGRSTSGSSYEQYF. In DNA, the CDR3 is TGTGCCAGCAGTGGTAGGTCGACTAGCGGGAGCTCCTACGAGCAGTACTTC.